This passage covers 20 T cell receptor beta chains from one sample sequenced in a study of blood T cell repertoires in COVID-19. Profiled with immunoSEQ multiplex PCR; TCRdb holds only in-frame clones, not every one. The sample records about 260,000 clones, just under 90% being singletons. The material sequenced was peripheral blood. These receptors were taken from a woman aged 35 to 49 with acute or convalescent COVID-19.

J is TRBJ1-1 and V is TRBV19; the D gene is possibly TRBD1 (5 bases). This CDR3 is built from 14 residues. V shed 5 bases and J shed 7 bases, with 17 bases lying between them. Germline V lookup: CDR1 LNHDA, CDR2 SQIVND (reference sequence). The CDR3 coding sequence is TGTGCCAGTAGTTTAACACCGGTGGGGGGTGAAGCTTTCTTT. Its translation is CASSLTPVGGEAFF.

This chain connects TRBV11-2 to TRBJ2-1, with D possibly matching TRBD2 (6 bases). Between the trimmed V and J ends, which lost 0 bases and 15 bases, there was a span of 18 bases. CDR1 and CDR2 (germline): SGHAT, FQNNGV. The CDR3 is 14 amino acids. The CDR3 nucleotides are TGTGCCAGCAGCTTAGATGGTAGGGACTCATACCCGTTCTTC. Its translation is CASSLDGRDSYPFF.

The rearrangement links TRBV5-5 to TRBJ1-2; D ambiguous. The germline V gene encodes CDR1 SGHKS and CDR2 YYEKEE (reference sequence). The ends were cut back, 1 base at V and 1 base at J, with 11 bases in the middle. The CDR3 is made up of 15 amino acids. The DNA for the CDR3 is TGTGCCAGCAGCTTGAGTGCAGCGATTAACTATGGCTACACCTTC. This gives the protein CASSLSAAINYGYTF.

The rearrangement joins TRBV5-4 to TRBJ1-6; 8 bases align to TRBD1. CDR1 is SGHNT and CDR2 is YYREEE in the germline V gene (reference sequence). The CDR3 contains 16 residues. The ends lost 0 bases at V and 9 bases at J; junction bases unmatched: 8. CDR3 in amino acids: CASSLGVTGGISPLHF. The CDR3 DNA reads TGTGCCAGCAGCTTGGGGGTAACAGGGGGAATTTCACCCCTCCACTTT.

V is TRBV27 and J is TRBJ1-5, with 9 bases matching TRBD1. Germline V gene sequence: CDR1 MNHEY, CDR2 SMNVEV (reference sequence). V was clipped by 5 bases and J by 3 bases; unmatched bases: 11. The CDR3 is 17 amino acids. The CDR3 DNA follows: TGTGCCAGCAGTCCAAGGACAGGGGTGGGGGTCAATCAGCCCCAGCATTTT. It yields the protein CASSPRTGVGVNQPQHF.

V and J are TRBV2 and TRBJ2-1, with D perhaps matching TRBD2 (5 bases). Germline V lookup: CDR1 SNHLY, CDR2 FYNNEI. Trimming cost V 5 bases and J 3 bases, with 11 bases left between them. This CDR3 has 14 residues. Here the CDR3 DNA reads TGTGCCAGCAGTTGGAGGCTTGGCTACAATGAGCAGTTCTTC. This codes for CASSWRLGYNEQFF.

The chain employs TRBV30 and TRBJ1-4; 8 bases fit TRBD1. With V trimmed by 7 bases and J by 8 bases, 6 bases remained unmatched. CDR3 length equals 12 residues. The V gene's germline CDR1 is GTSNPN and CDR2 SVGIG (reference sequence). The CDR3 DNA is TGTGCCTCCGGGACAGGAGGAGAAAAACTGTTTTTT. Translating it yields CASGTGGEKLFF.

CDR3 region: CASRGQNQPQHF. CDR3 sequence (DNA): TGTGCCAGCAGGGGCCAAAATCAGCCCCAGCATTTT. The genes are TRBV25-1 and TRBJ1-5, with no clear D. There are 12 residues in the CDR3. Germline V gives CDR1 MGHDK, CDR2 SYGVNS. Deletions cut 6 bases from V and 4 bases from J, with 7 bases between. Variable domain in full (rest from reference TRBV25-1 and TRBJ1-5): EADIYQTPRYLVIGTGKKITLECSQTMGHDKMYWYQQDPGMELHLIHYSYGVNSTEKGDLSSESTVSRIRTEHFPLTLESARPSHTSQYLCASRGQNQPQHFGDGTRLSIL.

This rearrangement joins TRBV19 to TRBJ1-1, with TRBD1 as a possible D gene (5 bases). The V end was cut by 8 bases, the J end by 0 bases, with 10 bases between. The CDR3 covers 13 residues. CDR1 and CDR2 (germline): LNHDA, SQIVND (reference sequence). CDR3 nucleotides: TGTGCCAGTCAGGGACTGATGAACACTGAAGCTTTCTTT. This translates into CASQGLMNTEAFF.

The chain carries TRBV19 and TRBJ1-2; 7 nucleotides align to TRBD1. J lost 13 bases, V lost 3 bases, and 8 bases had no gene match. Per the germline V gene, CDR1 is LNHDA and CDR2 is SQIVND (reference sequence). This CDR3 contains 12 residues. DNA of the CDR3: TGTGCCAGTAGTATCCCGGGACAGCCGGCCACCTTC. It yields the protein CASSIPGQPATF.

The V call is TRBV9, the J call TRBJ1-4; 7 bases map to TRBD1. V gave up 4 bases and J gave up 4 bases; unmatched junction bases: 4. Germline CDR1 reads SGDLS; CDR2 reads YYNGEE. The CDR3 sequence is 14 residues long. CDR3 sequence (DNA): TGTGCCAGCAGCCGGGACAGCTTTAATGAAAAACTGTTTTTT. It yields the protein CASSRDSFNEKLFF.

This chain uses TRBV27 with TRBJ2-2, with D perhaps TRBD1 (5 bases). CDR3 length equals 15 residues. V was trimmed by 4 bases and J by 0 bases, leaving 9 bases between them. Germline CDR1 is MNHEY and CDR2 is SMNVEV (reference sequence). The CDR3 region has the DNA TGTGCCAGCAGTTCCAGGGCGCCGAACACCGGGGAGCTGTTTTTT. Translation gives CASSSRAPNTGELFF.

The chain uses TRBV27 and TRBJ1-5; 8 positions match TRBD1. V shed 4 bases and J 2 bases; nucleotides not matched to a gene: 10. Germline CDR1 is MNHEY and CDR2 is SMNVEV (reference sequence). This CDR3 is built from 17 residues. In DNA form, the CDR3 reads TGTGCCAGCAGTTCCGTCTCGACAGGGGTTGGCAATCAGCCCCAGCATTTT. Protein product: CASSSVSTGVGNQPQHF.

V usage is TRBV19 and J usage is TRBJ1-4; 8 bases line up with TRBD1. V was clipped by 3 bases and J by 4 bases; unmatched bases: 4. CDR1 and CDR2 from the germline V gene are LNHDA and SQIVND (reference sequence). CDR3 size: 15 residues. CDR3 residues: CASSIRTGFNEKLFF. CDR3 nucleotide sequence: TGTGCCAGTAGTATCCGGACAGGGTTTAATGAAAAACTGTTTTTT. The full variable domain, in which reference TRBV19 and TRBJ1-4 provide the parts outside the CDR3, is DGGITQSPKYLFRKEGQNVTLSCEQNLNHDAMYWYRQDPGQGLRLIYYSQIVNDFQKGDIAEGYSVSREKKESFPLTVTSAQKNPTAFYLCASSIRTGFNEKLFFGSGTQLSVL.

The J gene is TRBJ1-1, the V gene TRBV5-1; D gene ambiguous. Per the germline V gene, CDR1 is SGHRS and CDR2 is YFSETQ. The CDR3 runs to 16 residues. The V gene lost 0 bases and the J gene lost 1 base, with 13 bases spanning the gap. The CDR3 DNA sequence: TGCGCCAGCAGCTTGGTTGCCCCTAATAGGAACACTGAAGCTTTCTTT. Protein sequence: CASSLVAPNRNTEAFF.

This clone showed up just a few times. V is TRBV9 and J is TRBJ1-6; the D gene is possibly TRBD1 (5 bases). Trimming cost V 3 bases and J 7 bases, with 14 bases left between them. Germline V gene sequence: CDR1 SGDLS, CDR2 YYNGEE. The CDR3 has 15 residues. For the CDR3, the DNA is TGTGCCAGCAGCGCCCACTTCCAGGGAAATTCACCCCTCCACTTT. This codes for CASSAHFQGNSPLHF.

The genes are TRBV2 and TRBJ2-5; D is perhaps TRBD2 (6 bases). V was cut by 4 bases and J by 5 bases, with 8 bases left in between. Germline values: CDR1 SNHLY, CDR2 FYNNEI. The CDR3 extends over 12 amino acids. CDR3 amino acids: CASSGAGETQYF. The DNA of the CDR3 is TGTGCCAGCAGTGGGGCGGGGGAGACCCAGTACTTC.

The rearrangement links TRBV24-1 to TRBJ2-7, with D perhaps TRBD2 (5 bases). V was trimmed by 8 bases and J by 4 bases, leaving 23 bases between them. Germline V gene data show CDR1 as KGHDR and CDR2 as SFDVKD. This CDR3 has 16 amino acids. The CDR3 is CATNELGLSQRYEQYV. As DNA, the CDR3 is TGTGCCACCAACGAGCTTGGACTCTCCCAGAGATACGAGCAGTACGTC.

The chain links TRBV7-9 to TRBJ1-4; 7 nucleotides line up with TRBD1. CDR3 length equals 16 residues. Germline V gene sequence: CDR1 SEHNR, CDR2 FQNEAQ (reference sequence). V gave up 3 bases and J gave up 4 bases; unmatched junction bases: 8. The CDR3 loop is CASSFSTGALNEKLFF. CDR3 DNA: TGTGCCAGCAGCTTTAGTACAGGGGCCCTTAATGAAAAACTGTTTTTT.

This sequence joins TRBV14 and TRBJ2-1; D might be TRBD1 (5 bases). V was clipped by 1 base and J by 6 bases, with 28 bases between them. This CDR3 has 20 residues. Looked up from germline, CDR1 is SGHDN and CDR2 is FVKESK. CDR3 loop: CASSQAVGRDGRVWGNEQFF. CDR3 nucleotides: TGTGCCAGCAGCCAAGCCGTGGGCAGGGATGGAAGAGTCTGGGGCAATGAGCAGTTCTTC. The full variable domain, its missing parts supplied by reference TRBV14 and TRBJ2-1, is EAGVTQFPSHSVIEKGQTVTLRCDPISGHDNLYWYRRVMGKEIKFLLHFVKESKQDESGMPNNRFLAERTGGTYSTLKVQPAELEDSGVYFCASSQAVGRDGRVWGNEQFFGPGTRLTVL.